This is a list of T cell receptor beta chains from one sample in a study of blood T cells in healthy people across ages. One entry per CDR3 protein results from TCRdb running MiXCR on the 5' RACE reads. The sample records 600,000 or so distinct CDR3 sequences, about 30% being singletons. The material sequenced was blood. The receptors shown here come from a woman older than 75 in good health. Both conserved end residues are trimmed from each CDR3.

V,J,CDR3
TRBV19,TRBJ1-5,ASSIVDYQPQH
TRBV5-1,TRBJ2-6,ASSLVAGGLSGANVLT
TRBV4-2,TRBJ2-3,ASSQEGQVPDTQY
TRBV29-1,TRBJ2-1,SVEVTSGGTSASEQF
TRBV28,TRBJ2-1,ASSFPRTSGVENEQF
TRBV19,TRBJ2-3,ASRGVDTDTQY
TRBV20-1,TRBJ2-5,SASSHSGGETQY
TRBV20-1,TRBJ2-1,SVAARTGFNEQF
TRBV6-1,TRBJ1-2,ASSEAGGAGYT
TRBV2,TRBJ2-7,ASSEPGLYEQY
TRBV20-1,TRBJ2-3,SASRLAGGFLADTQY
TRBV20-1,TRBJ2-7,SARARTSYEQY
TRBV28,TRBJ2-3,ASSPAREDTQY
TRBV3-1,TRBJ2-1,ASRAGLAGNNEQF
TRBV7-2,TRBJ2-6,ASSSPGRRTNVLT
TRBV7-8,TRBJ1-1,ASSLVQGGRGEAF
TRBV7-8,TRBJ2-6,ASSLQWGRGSGANVLT
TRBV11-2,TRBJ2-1,ASHDGATSYNEQF